These T cell receptor beta chains were read from a single sample in a study of beta chain features in type 1 diabetes. This table comes from immunoSEQ multiplex PCR, and its TCRdb copy is limited to in-frame clones, with some not included. The table shows some 240,000 clones, with about 11% occurring only once. The sample consisted of central memory CD4+ T cells from blood. The receptor source for this set is a man aged 18-30 years in good health. CDR3s include the opening cysteine and the closing phenylalanine or tryptophan. The D gene is left open where the match is weak. Clone size is shown for a subset of rows, as once, few, many or a class of expanded clone.

few	TRBV2	TRBJ1-2	NA	TGTGCCAGCAGTGAACGCTACTATGGCTACACCTTC	CASSERYYGYTF
few	TRBV30	TRBJ1-5	NA	TGTGCCTGGAGTGTAACAGATAGCAATCAGCCCCAGCATTTT	CAWSVTDSNQPQHF
NA	TRBV11-2	TRBJ2-3	TRBD2	TGTGCCAGCAGCTTAGAAGGGACTAGCTGGGTCCCGCAGTATTTT	CASSLEGTSWVPQYF
few	TRBV28	TRBJ2-7	NA	TGTGCCAGCAGTTCAGGGGACTACGAGCAGTACTTC	CASSSGDYEQYF
NA	TRBV30	TRBJ2-1	NA	TGTGCCTGGATTAAGGCGGGCTCCTACAATGAGCAGTTCTTC	CAWIKAGSYNEQFF
many	TRBV7-9	TRBJ2-3	NA	TGTGCCAGCAGCCAATCGGCTAGCACAGATACGCAGTATTTT	CASSQSASTDTQYF
few	TRBV19	TRBJ2-6	TRBD1	TGTGCCAGTAGGACAGGGGGCGGCTCTGGGGCCAACGTCCTGACTTTC	CASRTGGGSGANVLTF
few	TRBV15	TRBJ2-5	TRBD2	TGTGCCACCAGCAGGGGGACTAGCGGGAGATCAGAGACCCAGTACTTC	CATSRGTSGRSETQYF
NA	TRBV18	TRBJ2-7	NA	TGTGCCAGCTCACCTCTGCCGGGGAACTACGAGCAGTACTTC	CASSPLPGNYEQYF
NA	TRBV6-5	TRBJ2-7	NA	TGTGCCAGCAGTTACCCCGTGACGAACGAGCAGTACTTC	CASSYPVTNEQYF
NA	TRBV30	TRBJ2-3	TRBD2	TGTGCCTGGACCTCCCAAAAGGCGGGAGGGTCGAATACGCAGTATTTT	CAWTSQKAGGSNTQYF
few	TRBV7-9	TRBJ2-7	TRBD2	TGTGCCAGCACCCCGCGGGAGGGCTTAAAATCCTACGAGCAGTACTTC	CASTPREGLKSYEQYF
NA	TRBV5-4	TRBJ2-2	NA	TGTGCCAGCAGCTTGGTTGGGTCAGGGCTCTCCGGGGAGCTGTTTTTT	CASSLVGSGLSGELFF
few	TRBV7-9	TRBJ2-7	NA	TGTGCCAGCACCGGGGGGCGCGGGCACGAGCAGTACTTC	CASTGGRGHEQYF
few	TRBV14	TRBJ2-7	TRBD2	TGTGCCAGCTCCGCGGGAGCCTCCTACGAGCAGTACTTC	CASSAGASYEQYF
many	TRBV29-1	TRBJ2-3	NA	TGCAGCGTTGAAGTGGGTCGGAGGGCGCAGTATTTT	CSVEVGRRAQYF
few	TRBV27	TRBJ2-3	NA	TGTGCCAGCAGTTTAAATCGGCGGGAAAGTACGCAGTATTTT	CASSLNRRESTQYF
NA	TRBV2	TRBJ2-4	TRBD2	TGTGCCAGCAGTGAATGGGCTAGCGGGGGAGACATTCAGTACTTC	CASSEWASGGDIQYF
NA	TRBV19	TRBJ2-1	TRBD2	TGTGCCAGTAGTATATCGCTAGCGGAGTACAATGAGCAGTTCTTC	CASSISLAEYNEQFF
many	TRBV29-1	TRBJ1-2	NA	TGCAGCGTTGGACAGGACTATGGCTACACCTTC	CSVGQDYGYTF
few	TRBV9	TRBJ2-7	TRBD1	TGTGCCAGCAGCGAGGGACAGGGTCAAGAGCAGTACTTC	CASSEGQGQEQYF
NA	TRBV29-1	TRBJ2-7	NA	TGCAGCGTGGCCCTTAAAAACGAGCAGTACTTC	CSVALKNEQYF
NA	TRBV2	TRBJ2-1	TRBD2	TGTGCCAGCAAGGGACTAGCGGGAGGGCCGAGTGAGCAGTTCTTC	CASKGLAGGPSEQFF
NA	TRBV2	TRBJ1-5	NA	TGTGCCAGCAGTCTGGGGCAGCCCCAGCATTTT	CASSLGQPQHF
NA	TRBV7-2	TRBJ2-1	NA	TGTGCCAGCAGCCTCCAGCCGGACCATGAGCAGTTCTTC	CASSLQPDHEQFF
NA	TRBV9	TRBJ2-5	TRBD2	TGTGCCAGCAGCGCCAGGACTAGCGGGAGCAGGGAGACCCAGTACTTC	CASSARTSGSRETQYF
NA	TRBV5-1	TRBJ1-5	NA	TGCGCCAGCAGCCAAGGGCCCGATCAGCCCCAGCATTTT	CASSQGPDQPQHF
NA	TRBV29-1	TRBJ1-1	NA	TGCAGCGTTGTGGGGGACACTGAAGCTTTCTTT	CSVVGDTEAFF
NA	TRBV30	TRBJ2-7	NA	TGTGCCTGGAGTGTAATCCCTCTCTCAGAGCAGTACTTC	CAWSVIPLSEQYF
NA	TRBV9	TRBJ1-1	NA	TGTGCCAGCAGCGTAGAACCGGGAGACACTGAAGCTTTCTTT	CASSVEPGDTEAFF
NA	TRBV28	TRBJ2-5	TRBD1	TGTGCCAGCAGTTCCCCTCCGGGACAGGGAAGGGAGACCCAGTACTTC	CASSSPPGQGRETQYF
many	TRBV19	TRBJ1-5	NA	TGTGCCAGTAGTATAAAGGACGCGGGCAATCAGCCCCAGCATTTT	CASSIKDAGNQPQHF
NA	TRBV18	TRBJ2-2	NA	TGTGCCAGCTCACCATTGGCGGAGAACACCGGGGAGCTGTTTTTT	CASSPLAENTGELFF
NA	TRBV18	TRBJ2-6	NA	TGTGCCAGCTCACCGCCGAGGGGGACTGGGGCCAACGTCCTGACTTTC	CASSPPRGTGANVLTF
few	TRBV5-6	TRBJ2-2	TRBD1	TGTGCCAGCAGCGGTCTTACAGGGGACACCGGGGAGCTGTTTTTT	CASSGLTGDTGELFF
few	TRBV7-6	TRBJ2-5	NA	TGTGCCAGCAGCTTCTCCCATCAAGAGACCCAGTACTTC	CASSFSHQETQYF
few	TRBV30	TRBJ2-6	NA	TGTGCCTGGAGTCATGGCAGGGCACCTGGGGCCAACGTCCTGACTTTC	CAWSHGRAPGANVLTF
few	TRBV10-1	TRBJ1-4	NA	TGCGCCAGCAGTGACCCCGGATTTGAAAAACTGTTTTTT	CASSDPGFEKLFF
NA	TRBV30	TRBJ2-3	TRBD2	TGTGCCTGGAACGCCGGGACTAGCGGGGTCTTCTCTAGCACAGATACGCAGTATTTT	CAWNAGTSGVFSSTDTQYF
many	TRBV27	TRBJ2-7	NA	TGTGCCAGCAGACCGAGGGGGGTAGCTGGCCAGTACTTC	CASRPRGVAGQYF
NA	TRBV6-6	TRBJ2-7	TRBD2	TGTGCCAGCAGTTACACTAGCGGGAGCTGGGAGCAGTACTTC	CASSYTSGSWEQYF
few	TRBV4-2	TRBJ2-3	TRBD2	TGTGCCAGCAGCCAAGCGGCTAGCGGGAGAGGGGATACGCAGTATTTT	CASSQAASGRGDTQYF
few	TRBV29-1	TRBJ2-5	TRBD1	TGCAGCGTGGACAGGGGGTCGGTCCAAGAGACCCAGTACTTC	CSVDRGSVQETQYF
many	TRBV30	TRBJ1-1	NA	TGTGCCTGGACCCCCCGGGTTCGCGGACGGACTGAAGCTTTCTTT	CAWTPRVRGRTEAFF
few	TRBV2	TRBJ2-5	NA	TGTGCAAGCCTTCGGGGGGCCGGTGAGACCCAGTACTTC	CASLRGAGETQYF
few	TRBV7-9	TRBJ2-3	NA	TGTGCCAGCAGCTTAGCGGGCAGGGCGACAGATACGCAGTATTTT	CASSLAGRATDTQYF